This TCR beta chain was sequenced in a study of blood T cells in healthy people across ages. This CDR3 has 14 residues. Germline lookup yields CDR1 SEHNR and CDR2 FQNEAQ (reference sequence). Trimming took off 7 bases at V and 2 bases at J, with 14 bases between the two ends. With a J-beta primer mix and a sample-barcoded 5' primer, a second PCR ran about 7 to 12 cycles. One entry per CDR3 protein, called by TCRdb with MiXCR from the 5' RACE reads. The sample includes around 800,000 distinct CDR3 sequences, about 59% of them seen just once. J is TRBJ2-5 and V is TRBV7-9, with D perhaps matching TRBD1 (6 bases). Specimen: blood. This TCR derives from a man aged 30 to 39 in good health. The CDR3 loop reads CASKWGQGQETQYF. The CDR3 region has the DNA TGTGCCAGCAAATGGGGCCAGGGGCAAGAGACCCAGTACTTC.